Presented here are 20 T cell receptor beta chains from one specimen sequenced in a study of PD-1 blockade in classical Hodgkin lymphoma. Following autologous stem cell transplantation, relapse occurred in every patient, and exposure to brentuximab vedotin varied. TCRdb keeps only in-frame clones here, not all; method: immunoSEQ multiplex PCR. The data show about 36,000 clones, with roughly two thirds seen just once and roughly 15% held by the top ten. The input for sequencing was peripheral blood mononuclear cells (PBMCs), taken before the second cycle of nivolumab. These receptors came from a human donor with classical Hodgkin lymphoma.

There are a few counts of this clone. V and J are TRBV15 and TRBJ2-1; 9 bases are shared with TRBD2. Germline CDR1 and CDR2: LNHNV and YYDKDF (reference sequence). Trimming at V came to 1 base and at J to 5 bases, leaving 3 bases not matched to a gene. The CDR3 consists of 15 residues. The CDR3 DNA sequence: TGTGCCACCAGCAGAGTTCTAGCGGGGAACAATGAGCAGTTCTTC. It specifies CATSRVLAGNNEQFF.

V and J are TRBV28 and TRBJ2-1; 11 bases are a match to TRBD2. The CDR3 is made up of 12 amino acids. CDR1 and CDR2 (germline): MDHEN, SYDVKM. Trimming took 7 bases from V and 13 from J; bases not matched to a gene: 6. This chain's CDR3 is CASTVLAGGQFF. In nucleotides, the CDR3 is TGTGCCAGCACAGTTCTAGCGGGAGGCCAGTTCTTC.

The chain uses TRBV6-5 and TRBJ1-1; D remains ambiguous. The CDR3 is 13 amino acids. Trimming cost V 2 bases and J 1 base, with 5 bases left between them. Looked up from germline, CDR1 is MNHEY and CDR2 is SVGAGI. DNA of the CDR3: TGTGCCAGCAGTTACCGACGGAACACTGAAGCTTTCTTT. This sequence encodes CASSYRRNTEAFF.

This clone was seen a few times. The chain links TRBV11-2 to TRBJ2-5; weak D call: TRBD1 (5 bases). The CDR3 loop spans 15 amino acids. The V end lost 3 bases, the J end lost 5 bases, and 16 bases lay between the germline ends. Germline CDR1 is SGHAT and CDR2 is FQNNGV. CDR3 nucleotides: TGTGCCAGCAGCTTCCAGGGTTTAGGGCGGGAGACCCAGTACTTC. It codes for CASSFQGLGRETQYF.

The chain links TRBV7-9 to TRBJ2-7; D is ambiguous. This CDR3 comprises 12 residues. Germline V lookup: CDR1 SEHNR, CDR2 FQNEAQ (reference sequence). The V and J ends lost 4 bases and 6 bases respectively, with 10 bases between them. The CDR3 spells CASSSNSAEQYF. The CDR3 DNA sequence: TGTGCCAGCAGCTCAAATAGTGCCGAGCAGTACTTC.

As DNA, the CDR3 is TGTGCCAGTACCGCGTTTCGAGATGGGAATGAAAAACTGTTTTTT. Translation gives CASTAFRDGNEKLFF. The chain carries TRBV19 and TRBJ1-4; D is ambiguous. This CDR3 is built from 15 residues. V lost 7 bases, J lost 5 bases, and 17 bases lay in between. The germline gives CDR1 LNHDA, CDR2 SQIVND (reference sequence).

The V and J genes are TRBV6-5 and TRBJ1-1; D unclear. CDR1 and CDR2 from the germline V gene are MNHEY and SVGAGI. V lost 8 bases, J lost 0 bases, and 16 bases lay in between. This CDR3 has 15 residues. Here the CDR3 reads CASRRTSQMNTEAFF. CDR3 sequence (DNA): TGTGCCAGCCGACGGACGTCACAGATGAACACTGAAGCTTTCTTT.

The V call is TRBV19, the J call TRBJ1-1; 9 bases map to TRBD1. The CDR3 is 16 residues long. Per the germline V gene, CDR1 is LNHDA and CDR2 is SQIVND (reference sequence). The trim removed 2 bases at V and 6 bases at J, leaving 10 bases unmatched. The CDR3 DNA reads TGTGCCAGTAGTATAACCCCTGGACAGGGGATCTCTGAAGCTTTCTTT. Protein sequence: CASSITPGQGISEAFF.

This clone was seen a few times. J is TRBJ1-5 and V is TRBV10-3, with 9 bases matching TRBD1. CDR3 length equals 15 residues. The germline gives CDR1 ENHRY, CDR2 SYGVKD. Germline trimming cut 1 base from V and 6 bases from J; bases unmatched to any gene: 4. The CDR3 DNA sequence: TGTGCCATCAGTGAGTTGGGACAGGGCAGTCAGCCCCAGCATTTT. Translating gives CAISELGQGSQPQHF.

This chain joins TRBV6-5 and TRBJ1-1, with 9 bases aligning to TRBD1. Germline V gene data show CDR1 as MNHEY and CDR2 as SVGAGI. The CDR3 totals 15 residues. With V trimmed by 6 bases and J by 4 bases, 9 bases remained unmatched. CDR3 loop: CASRPGQGWGTEAFF. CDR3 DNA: TGTGCCAGCAGACCGGGACAGGGTTGGGGCACTGAAGCTTTCTTT.

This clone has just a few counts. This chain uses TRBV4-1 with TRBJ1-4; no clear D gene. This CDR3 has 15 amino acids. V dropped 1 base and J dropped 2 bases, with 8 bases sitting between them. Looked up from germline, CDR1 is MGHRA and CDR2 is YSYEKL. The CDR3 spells CASSQGVQTNEKLFF. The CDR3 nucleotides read TGCGCCAGCAGCCAAGGGGTACAGACTAATGAAAAACTGTTTTTT.

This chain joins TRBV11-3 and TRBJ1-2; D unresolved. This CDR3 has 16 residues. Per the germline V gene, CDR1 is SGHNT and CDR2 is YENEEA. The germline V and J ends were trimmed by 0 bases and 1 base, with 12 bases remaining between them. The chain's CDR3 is CASSLDSQLLNYGYTF. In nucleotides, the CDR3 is TGTGCCAGCAGCTTAGATTCTCAACTCCTTAACTATGGCTACACCTTC.

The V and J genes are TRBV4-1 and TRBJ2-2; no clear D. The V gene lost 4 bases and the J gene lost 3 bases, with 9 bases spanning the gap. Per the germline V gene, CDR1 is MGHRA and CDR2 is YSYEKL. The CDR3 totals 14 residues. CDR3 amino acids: CASSRTRDTGELFF. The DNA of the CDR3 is TGCGCCAGCAGCCGAACACGGGACACCGGGGAGCTGTTTTTT.

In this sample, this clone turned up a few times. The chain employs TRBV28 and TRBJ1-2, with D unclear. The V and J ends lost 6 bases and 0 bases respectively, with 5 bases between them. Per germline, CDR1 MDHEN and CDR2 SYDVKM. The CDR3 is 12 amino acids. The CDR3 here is CASRSSNYGYTF. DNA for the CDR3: TGTGCCAGCAGAAGTTCTAACTATGGCTACACCTTC.

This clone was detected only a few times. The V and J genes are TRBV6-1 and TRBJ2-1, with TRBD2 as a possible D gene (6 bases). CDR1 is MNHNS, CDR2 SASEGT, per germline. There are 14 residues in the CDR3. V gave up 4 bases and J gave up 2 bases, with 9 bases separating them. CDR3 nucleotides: TGTGCCAGCAGTGGGGCGGGGACCTACAATGAGCAGTTCTTC. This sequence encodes CASSGAGTYNEQFF.

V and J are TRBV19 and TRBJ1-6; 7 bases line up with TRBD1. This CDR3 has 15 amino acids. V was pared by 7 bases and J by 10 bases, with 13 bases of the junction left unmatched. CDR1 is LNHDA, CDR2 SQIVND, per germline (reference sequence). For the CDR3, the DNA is TGTGCCAGTAAAAACAGGGGCGAGTACCTGTCACCCCTCCACTTT. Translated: CASKNRGEYLSPLHF.

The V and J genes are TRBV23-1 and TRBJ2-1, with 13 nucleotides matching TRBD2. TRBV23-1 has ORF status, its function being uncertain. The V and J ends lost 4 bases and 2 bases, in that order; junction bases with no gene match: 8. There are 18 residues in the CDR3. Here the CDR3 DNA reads TGCGCCAGCAGTCGATCCGGGACTAGCGGGGCAGCCTACAATGAGCAGTTCTTC. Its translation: CASSRSGTSGAAYNEQFF.

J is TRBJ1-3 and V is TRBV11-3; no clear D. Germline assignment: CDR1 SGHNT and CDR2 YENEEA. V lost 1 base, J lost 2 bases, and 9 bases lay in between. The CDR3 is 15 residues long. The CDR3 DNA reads TGTGCCAGCAGCTTAGGCGGAGGAACTGGAAACACCATATATTTT. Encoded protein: CASSLGGGTGNTIYF.

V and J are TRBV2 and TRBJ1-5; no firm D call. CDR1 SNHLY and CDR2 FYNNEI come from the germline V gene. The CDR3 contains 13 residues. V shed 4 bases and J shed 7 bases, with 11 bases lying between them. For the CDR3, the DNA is TGTGCCAGCAGTGTTCAAACCTTGCAGCCCCAGCATTTT. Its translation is CASSVQTLQPQHF.

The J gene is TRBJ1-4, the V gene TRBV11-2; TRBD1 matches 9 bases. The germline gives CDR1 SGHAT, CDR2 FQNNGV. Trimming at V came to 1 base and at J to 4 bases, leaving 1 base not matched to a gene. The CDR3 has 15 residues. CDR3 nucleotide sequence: TGTGCCAGCAGCTTAGGGGACAGGGATAATGAAAAACTGTTTTTT. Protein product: CASSLGDRDNEKLFF.